Included here is one T cell receptor beta chain sequence, with context. Antigen unknown. Per the germline V gene, CDR1 is MGHDK and CDR2 is SYGVNS. This CDR3 is built from 15 residues. The ends were cut back, 1 base at V and 1 base at J, with 7 bases in the middle. Authors' processing steps: With immunoSEQ giving junction-only sequences and no quality scores, filtering differed. Assay used: immunoSEQ multiplex PCR; TCRdb lists only in-frame clones, some missing. V and J calls and clone size are copied from that table; D and trimming were computed from the DNA. The table lists approximately 500,000 clones, 79% of them singletons, with roughly 13% in the top ten. This sample is drawn from a study of shared clonotypes between healthy human individuals. Study context: The donors, a couple of women and a few men, were aged 18 to 49. Study conclusions and caveats: Clonotype sharing among the donors was expected to vary with sequencing depth.

Donors were Caucasian adults residing in Nashville, Tennessee, USA. The specimen sequenced was PBMCs. The clonotype originates from a woman aged 40 to 55 in good health. Some clones in this sample may be carry-over from other donors' samples. The chain has TRBV25-1 and TRBJ2-2; D gene uncertain. In DNA form, the CDR3 reads TGTGCCAGCAGTGAATTTGTACAGAACACCGGGGAGCTGTTTTTT. Protein product: CASSEFVQNTGELFF.